One and the same sample provided the 27 T cell receptor beta chains below, sequenced in a study of T-cell reconstitution after alpha-beta-depleted transplantation in children. Researchers prepared the TCRbeta library using unique molecular identifiers, the study reports. In TCRdb, the PCR reads were re-called with MiXCR into one record per CDR3 protein. This sample has hundreds of thousands of distinct CDR3 sequences, with 10% to 15% found just once. The material was PBMCs, mostly from graft donor cells, obtained 360 days after TCRalphabeta/CD19-depleted stem cell transplant. The source is a male patient under 18 who had a stem cell transplant for acute myeloid leukemia, so the T cells may come from the graft donor.

The chain couples TRBV29-1 to TRBJ2-2; D is uncertain. The CDR3 is 13 amino acids. Germline V CDR1 and CDR2: SQVTM, ANQGSEA. Trimming took 3 bases from V and 0 from J, leaving 5 bases between them. In DNA, the CDR3 is TGCAGCGTTGAGAGGACGAACACCGGGGAGCTGTTTTTT. This gives the protein CSVERTNTGELFF.

The rearrangement joins TRBV18 to TRBJ2-1; D may be TRBD2 (5 bases). Germline CDR1 is KGHSH and CDR2 is LQKENI. V was clipped by 3 bases and J by 7 bases, with 7 bases between them. The CDR3 sequence is 12 residues long. The CDR3: CASSPGANEQFF. In DNA form, the CDR3 reads TGTGCCAGCTCACCGGGAGCTAATGAGCAGTTCTTC.

This clonotype was picked up a small number of times. The V and J genes are TRBV29-1 and TRBJ2-5; D is possibly TRBD1 (6 bases). This CDR3 is 13 amino acids long. Germline V gene lookup returns CDR1 SQVTM and CDR2 ANQGSEA. The CDR3 region is CTCRWGRRETQYF. Here the CDR3 DNA reads TGCACCTGTCGTTGGGGGCGAAGAGAGACCCAGTACTTC. Using reference TRBV29-1 and TRBJ2-5 for the parts outside the CDR3, the full variable domain is SAVISQKPSRDICQRGTSLTIQCQVDSQVTMMFWYRQQPGQSLTLIATANQGSEATYESGFVIDKFPISRPNLTFSTLTVSNMSPEDSSIYLCTCRWGRRETQYFGPGTRLLVL.

The gene calls are TRBV7-6 and TRBJ1-4; maybe TRBD1 (5 bases). Per germline, CDR1 SGHVS and CDR2 FNYEAQ. CDR3 length equals 17 residues. V lost 3 bases to trimming and J lost 1 base, with 15 bases between them. The CDR3 spells CASSFGPRGQTNEKLFF. The CDR3 nucleotides are TGTGCCAGCAGCTTCGGGCCCCGGGGCCAAACTAATGAAAAACTGTTTTTT.

The chain joins TRBV9 to TRBJ1-2; no clear D gene. The CDR3 extends over 16 amino acids. Germline lookup yields CDR1 SGDLS and CDR2 YYNGEE. V dropped 3 bases and J dropped 0 bases, with 15 bases sitting between them. The CDR3 nucleotides read TGTGCCAGCAGCGGAGCAGGTGTCGGCCCTAACTATGGCTACACCTTC. This translates into CASSGAGVGPNYGYTF.

This clonotype was seen only a few times. The rearrangement joins TRBV30 to TRBJ2-4; 7 nucleotides line up with TRBD1. The germline V gene has CDR1 GTSNPN and CDR2 SVGIG (reference sequence). V lost 3 bases to trimming and J lost 5 bases; unmatched junction nucleotides: 7. The CDR3 is 14 residues long. CDR3: CAWSAGTAENIQYF. The CDR3 DNA follows: TGTGCCTGGAGCGCCGGGACAGCTGAAAACATTCAGTACTTC. Combining the CDR3 with reference TRBV30 and TRBJ2-4 gives the whole variable domain SQTIHQWPATLVQPVGSPLSLECTVEGTSNPNLYWYRQAAGRGLQLLFYSVGIGQISSEVPQNLSASRPQDRQFILSSKKLLLSDSGFYLCAWSAGTAENIQYFGAGTRLSVL.

The sample holds a few counts of this clonotype. J is TRBJ2-7 and V is TRBV20-1; 7 bases match TRBD2. V was clipped by 8 bases and J by 5 bases; unmatched bases: 12. The CDR3 loop spans 13 amino acids. The germline V gene encodes CDR1 DFQATT and CDR2 SNEGSKA (reference sequence). The CDR3 loop is CSCYRAGENEQYF. CDR3 nucleotide sequence: TGCAGTTGCTATCGGGCGGGAGAGAACGAGCAGTACTTC.

The rearrangement links TRBV28 to TRBJ1-6, with 8 bases that match TRBD1. Germline CDR1 reads MDHEN; CDR2 reads SYDVKM. Trimming at V came to 5 bases and at J to 7 bases, leaving 4 bases not matched to a gene. This CDR3 has 14 amino acids. Written as DNA, the CDR3 is TGTGCCAGCAGTGCTCAGGGGGCAAATTCACCCCTCCACTTT. Translating gives CASSAQGANSPLHF.

The chain links TRBV4-2 to TRBJ2-5; 10 bases line up with TRBD2. This CDR3 spans 15 amino acids. Trimming took 5 bases from V and 4 from J; bases not matched to a gene: 7. Germline V gene sequence: CDR1 LGHNA, CDR2 YNFKEQ. In nucleotides, the CDR3 is TGTGCCAGCAGCGGCGGGACTAGCGATGCAGAGACCCAGTACTTC. It codes for CASSGGTSDAETQYF.

This clonotype was observed a handful of times. The rearrangement joins TRBV3-1 to TRBJ2-7; TRBD2 matches 7 bases. The CDR3 length is 14 residues. With 2 bases clipped from V and 2 bases from J, the junction kept 3 bases outside the gene matches. Germline values: CDR1 LGHDT, CDR2 YNNKEL (reference sequence). The CDR3 region has the DNA TGTGCCAGCAGCCAATTTGGGGGGGCCTACGAGCAGTACTTC. It is translated as CASSQFGGAYEQYF.

The V gene is TRBV4-3, the J gene TRBJ2-1, with TRBD2 matching over 8 bases. Germline V CDR1 and CDR2: LGHNA, YSLEER. This CDR3 region has 18 residues. The J segment lost 3 bases and the V segment lost 0 bases, leaving 10 bases of the junction unmatched. The CDR3 region has the DNA TGCGCCAGCAGCCAAGATCTCCATGGCGGGAGGATCTACAATGAGCAGTTCTTC. Amino acid sequence: CASSQDLHGGRIYNEQFF.

As for this clonotype: The conserved phenylalanine or tryptophan is not found at the CDR3 terminus, so this likely reflects a read error. V gene TRBV10-3 combines with J gene TRBJ2-3; a weak D match, TRBD2 (5 bases). Germline CDR1 is ENHRY and CDR2 is SYGVKD. V lost 7 bases to trimming and J lost 11 bases, with 22 bases between them. The CDR3 length is 14 residues. CDR3 residues: CAIMKTSPASGQYY. The CDR3 DNA reads TGTGCCATCATGAAAACTAGTCCCGCATCCGGGCAGTATTAT.

The V gene is TRBV3-1, the J gene TRBJ2-2, with a weak D call TRBD1 (6 bases). The germline V gene has CDR1 LGHDT and CDR2 YNNKEL (reference sequence). V gave up 4 bases and J gave up 4 bases, with 13 bases separating them. CDR3 length equals 15 residues. The CDR3 loop is CASSPGQDTTGELFF. CDR3 nucleotide sequence: TGTGCCAGCAGCCCGGGACAAGATACCACCGGGGAGCTGTTTTTT.

This clonotype appeared a few times. This chain joins TRBV25-1 and TRBJ2-6; possibly TRBD1 or TRBD2 for D (7 bases each). This CDR3 region has 18 residues. Deletions cut 3 bases from V and 0 bases from J, with 15 bases between. In germline, CDR1 is MGHDK, CDR2 SYGVNS. The CDR3 bases are TGTGCCAGCAGTGATGGGGGAGGGGGCGGCTCTGGGGCCAACGTCCTGACTTTC. This translates into CASSDGGGGGSGANVLTF.

This clonotype showed up just a few times. The genes are TRBV30 and TRBJ1-1, with D tentatively TRBD1 (5 bases). The germline gives CDR1 GTSNPN, CDR2 SVGIG (reference sequence). The V gene lost 0 bases and the J gene lost 11 bases, with 13 bases spanning the gap. The CDR3 loop spans 12 amino acids. The CDR3: CAWSVFGRDAFF. In nucleotides, the CDR3 is TGTGCCTGGAGTGTATTCGGGAGGGACGCTTTCTTT.

This clonotype was detected ten times or more. The genes are TRBV29-1 and TRBJ2-7, with D possibly being TRBD1 (6 bases). Looked up from germline, CDR1 is SQVTM and CDR2 is ANQGSEA. CDR3 size: 13 residues. The V end lost 7 bases, the J end lost 0 bases, and 13 bases lay between the germline ends. CDR3 sequence: CSASTGNSYEQYF. Written as DNA, the CDR3 is TGCAGCGCCTCTACAGGGAACTCCTACGAGCAGTACTTC.

This clonotype occurred once. V usage is TRBV11-1 and J usage is TRBJ2-3, with D possibly being TRBD2 (6 bases). The germline gives CDR1 SGHAT, CDR2 FQDESV (reference sequence). This CDR3 region has 18 residues. V lost 5 bases, J lost 0 bases, and 21 bases lay in between. In DNA form, the CDR3 reads TGTGCCAGCAGCCCCCTGACTAGTTTCTCTCGGAGCACAGATACGCAGTATTTT. It yields the protein CASSPLTSFSRSTDTQYF.

This clonotype has only a few counts. The chain employs TRBV11-1 and TRBJ2-7, with 7 positions matching TRBD1. V trimming: 5 bases; J trimming: 3 bases; junction bases outside the gene matches: 16. This CDR3 region has 17 residues. The germline CDR1 and CDR2 sequences are SGHAT and FQDESV (reference sequence). The CDR3 nucleotides read TGTGCCAGCAGCCATAGGCAGGAGACAGGGAGAATCTACGAGCAGTACTTC. This translates into CASSHRQETGRIYEQYF.

This clonotype turned up a few times. The chain employs TRBV28 and TRBJ2-7; 10 positions agree with TRBD1. This CDR3 spans 14 amino acids. Trimming at V came to 8 bases and at J to 3 bases, leaving 7 bases not matched to a gene. CDR1 and CDR2 (germline): MDHEN, SYDVKM. The CDR3 nucleotides are TGTGCCAGCCCTGGGACAGGGGAAGGCTACGAGCAGTACTTC. It codes for CASPGTGEGYEQYF.

V gene TRBV6-2 or TRBV6-3 combines with J gene TRBJ2-3; possibly TRBD1 or TRBD2 for D (5 bases each). The CDR3 loop spans 17 amino acids. Germline-derived CDR1 and CDR2 are MNHEY and SVGEGT. The V gene lost 8 bases and the J gene lost 0 bases, with 21 bases spanning the gap. The CDR3 spells CASGREEGHYSTDTQYF. Here the CDR3 DNA reads TGTGCCAGCGGCCGGGAAGAAGGACACTACAGCACAGATACGCAGTATTTT.

This clonotype was observed at least ten times. Here the CDR3 DNA reads TGTGCCAGCTCACCGAAGACAGGGCCCTTGGTCCACAATGAGCAGTTCTTC. Translating it yields CASSPKTGPLVHNEQFF. The chain links TRBV18 to TRBJ2-1; 7 bases match TRBD1. This CDR3 has 17 residues. Germline assignment: CDR1 KGHSH and CDR2 LQKENI. The V segment lost 3 bases and the J segment 5 bases; nucleotides outside the gene matches: 13.

The chain links TRBV12-3 or TRBV12-4 to TRBJ2-3; D possibly corresponds to TRBD1 (7 bases). The CDR3 is made up of 15 amino acids. V lost 3 bases, J lost 3 bases, and 13 bases lay in between. The CDR3 loop reads CASSLRRGQTDTQYF. As DNA, the CDR3 is TGTGCCAGCAGTTTGCGGAGGGGGCAGACAGATACGCAGTATTTT.

In this sample, this clonotype turned up a few times. The rearrangement joins TRBV10-3 to TRBJ2-7, with 7 bases that match TRBD1. Germline lookup yields CDR1 ENHRY and CDR2 SYGVKD. The CDR3 length is 14 residues. Unmatched junction bases numbered 7, after V lost 6 bases and J lost 2 bases. The CDR3: CAIRPPGQPYEQYF. DNA of the CDR3: TGTGCCATCAGACCTCCGGGACAGCCCTACGAGCAGTACTTC.

This clonotype was observed a handful of times. The gene calls are TRBV4-2 and TRBJ2-7; D gene unclear. V lost 4 bases to trimming and J lost 3 bases, with 10 bases between them. Germline loops: CDR1 LGHNA, CDR2 YNFKEQ. The CDR3 covers 13 residues. DNA for the CDR3: TGTGCCAGCAGCCGGGCTATAAACTACGAGCAGTACTTC. It codes for CASSRAINYEQYF.

This chain joins TRBV12-3 or TRBV12-4 and TRBJ2-1; D is unresolved. The germline V and J ends were trimmed by 6 bases and 8 bases, with 11 bases remaining between them. The CDR3 is 12 amino acids. Here the CDR3 reads CASSPGPYEQFF. The CDR3, as DNA: TGTGCCAGCAGCCCCGGCCCGTATGAGCAGTTCTTC.

This clonotype was seen more than once but under ten times. V usage is TRBV20-1 and J usage is TRBJ1-1; no clear D gene. The CDR3 spans 13 residues. The V gene lost 7 bases and the J gene lost 5 bases, with 17 bases spanning the gap. Germline V gene data show CDR1 as DFQATT and CDR2 as SNEGSKA (reference sequence). For the CDR3, the DNA is TGCAGTGGCCTTGGACGCAACCGGACTGAAGCTTTCTTT. Its protein product is CSGLGRNRTEAFF.

This clonotype was seen a few times. The chain recombines TRBV12-3 or TRBV12-4 with TRBJ2-2; D unclear. Deletions cut 3 bases from V and 6 bases from J, with 17 bases between. This CDR3 spans 16 amino acids. This CDR3 is CASSFWSPRSPGELFF. CDR3 sequence (DNA): TGTGCCAGCAGTTTTTGGAGCCCCAGATCCCCCGGGGAGCTGTTTTTT.